This T cell receptor beta chain was sequenced in a study of breast tumors, draining lymph nodes, adjacent tissues. Findings and limits, study-wide: Tumor repertoires ranked between lymph nodes and nontumor tissue in diversity, with V and J gene preferences. Compared with basal-like, luminal-like tumors shared significantly more repertoire with nontumor tissue. Data only fit, rather than demonstrated, lymph node origin of most tumor T cells.

This clonotype was found many times. Its antigen remains unknown. Samples came from axillary lymph nodes draining the breast cancer. The CDR3 totals 11 residues. CDR1 DFQATT and CDR2 SNEGSKA come from the germline V gene (reference sequence). V lost 4 bases to trimming and J lost 10 bases, with 11 bases between them. Using its own MiXCR run on the multiplex PCR reads, TCRdb lists one record per CDR3 protein. The sample carries 150,000 to 200,000 distinct CDR3 sequences, 25% to 40% recorded once. The chain has TRBV20-1 and TRBJ2-1; no reliable D call. Sample: axillary lymph node tissue. This receptor was taken from a female donor with breast cancer. Some clones in this sample may be carry-over from other donors' samples. CDR3 DNA: TGCAGTGCTACTAGTTTCCACGAGCAGTTCTTC. As protein: CSATSFHEQFF.